One and the same sample provided the 6 T cell receptor beta chains below, sequenced in a study of blood T cell repertoires in COVID-19. Generated by immunoSEQ multiplex PCR, the TCRdb table keeps only in-frame clones and is missing some. The table includes over 100,000 clones, about 80% detected once. Sequencing was carried out using peripheral blood. The receptor set was obtained from a woman aged 55-70 years with acute or convalescent COVID-19.

V is TRBV5-5 and J is TRBJ1-2; TRBD1 matches at 7 bases. The J segment lost 4 bases and the V segment lost 4 bases, leaving 10 bases of the junction unmatched. This CDR3 comprises 15 residues. Looked up from germline, CDR1 is SGHKS and CDR2 is YYEKEE (reference sequence). CDR3 DNA: TGTGCCAGCAGCATCATTCAGGGGGATCGCTATGGCTACACCTTC. This sequence encodes CASSIIQGDRYGYTF.

V gene TRBV2 combines with J gene TRBJ2-1; D remains unclear. In germline, CDR1 is SNHLY, CDR2 FYNNEI. V lost 1 base to trimming and J lost 6 bases, with 19 bases between them. The CDR3 has 17 amino acids. In DNA, the CDR3 is TGTGCCAGCAGTGAAGAAGTTGAGACACTCACCCCCAATGAGCAGTTCTTC. Protein product: CASSEEVETLTPNEQFF.

The rearrangement links TRBV9 to TRBJ1-5; the match to TRBD1 covers 7 bases. The V segment lost 4 bases and the J segment 8 bases; nucleotides outside the gene matches: 9. Germline-derived CDR1 and CDR2 are SGDLS and YYNGEE. The CDR3 is 14 amino acids. The CDR3 sequence: CASSLGDSLEPQHF. CDR3 nucleotide sequence: TGTGCCAGCAGCTTGGGGGACAGTTTGGAGCCCCAGCATTTT.

The chain employs TRBV12-3 or TRBV12-4 and TRBJ1-2; no clear D gene. V was pared by 3 bases and J by 5 bases, with 7 bases between. The length of the CDR3 is 12 residues. This CDR3 is CASSLSFYGYTF. Here the CDR3 DNA reads TGTGCCAGCAGTTTGAGCTTTTATGGCTACACCTTC.

J is TRBJ1-2 and V is TRBV29-1, with 8 nucleotides matching TRBD1. V shed 6 bases and J 7 bases; nucleotides not matched to a gene: 13. The V gene's germline CDR1 is SQVTM and CDR2 ANQGSEA. The CDR3 covers 14 residues. CDR3 region: CSVLGLTGDSGYTF. The CDR3 DNA reads TGCAGCGTCCTAGGCCTGACAGGGGATAGTGGCTACACCTTC. The variable domain in full, completed from reference TRBV29-1 and TRBJ1-2, reads SAVISQKPSRDICQRGTSLTIQCQVDSQVTMMFWYRQQPGQSLTLIATANQGSEATYESGFVIDKFPISRPNLTFSTLTVSNMSPEDSSIYLCSVLGLTGDSGYTFGSGTRLTVV.

This clone appeared once. The chain recombines TRBV11-2 with TRBJ2-2; D possibly corresponds to TRBD2 (5 bases). The V gene's germline CDR1 is SGHAT and CDR2 FQNNGV. Trimming removed 5 bases from V and 6 bases from J, with 16 bases in between. The CDR3 length is 15 residues. CDR3 sequence: CASSKRYGKAGELFF. Written as DNA, the CDR3 is TGTGCCAGCAGCAAGAGGTACGGGAAGGCCGGGGAGCTGTTTTTT.